A selection of T cell receptor beta chains follows, all from one sample in a study of T-cell memory formation after mild COVID-19. TCRdb reanalysed the 5' RACE reads using MiXCR and keeps one entry per CDR3 protein. The repertoire holds approximately 100,000 distinct CDR3 sequences, with approximately 12% as singletons. The sequenced sample was PBMCs or a T cell subset sorted from them (not recorded which). The source of these receptors is a man aged 18-30 years who had mild COVID-19 (a few samples of this study predate the infection). Cell type and time point are not known. The CDR3 runs from the conserved cysteine through the conserved F or W. A D gene is named only where the DNA matches it firmly. Some rows mark clone size as missing; the rest say once, few, many or name a class of expanded clone.

d_call: TRBD2; j_call: TRBJ2-1; clone_size: many; v_call: TRBV6-4; cdr3_aa: CASSPTSGEYNEQFF
d_call: NA; j_call: TRBJ2-3; clone_size: few; v_call: TRBV5-1; cdr3_aa: CASSPGRSTDTQYF
d_call: NA; j_call: TRBJ2-2; clone_size: few; v_call: TRBV12-5; cdr3_aa: CASGLVPPGELFF
d_call: NA; j_call: TRBJ1-1; clone_size: few; v_call: TRBV7-9; cdr3_aa: CASSLNPENTEAFF
d_call: NA; j_call: TRBJ1-1; clone_size: many; v_call: TRBV4-1; cdr3_aa: CASLDGGTEAFF
d_call: TRBD1; j_call: TRBJ1-1; clone_size: few; v_call: TRBV19; cdr3_aa: CASSTKPLTGTEAFF
d_call: NA; j_call: TRBJ1-4; clone_size: NA; v_call: TRBV28; cdr3_aa: CASSIRRNLREKLFF
d_call: NA; j_call: TRBJ2-1; clone_size: many; v_call: TRBV5-1; cdr3_aa: CASSLVGQSSYNEQFF
d_call: NA; j_call: TRBJ1-1; clone_size: NA; v_call: TRBV6-2/TRBV6-3; cdr3_aa: CASSYSTGGMNTEAFF
d_call: TRBD2; j_call: TRBJ2-3; clone_size: NA; v_call: TRBV28; cdr3_aa: CASSSSGGAGTDTQYF
d_call: TRBD1; j_call: TRBJ2-5; clone_size: many; v_call: TRBV6-5; cdr3_aa: CASSYRTGERPETQYF
d_call: NA; j_call: TRBJ2-1; clone_size: NA; v_call: TRBV6-1; cdr3_aa: CASSEKGYYNEQFF
d_call: NA; j_call: TRBJ1-1; clone_size: NA; v_call: TRBV19; cdr3_aa: CASSIRTVNTEAFF
d_call: NA; j_call: TRBJ2-1; clone_size: NA; v_call: TRBV2; cdr3_aa: CASVTYNEQFF
d_call: NA; j_call: TRBJ1-4; clone_size: few; v_call: TRBV11-2; cdr3_aa: CASSPWAARNEKLFF
d_call: TRBD1; j_call: TRBJ1-1; clone_size: many; v_call: TRBV29-1; cdr3_aa: CSGARDRGRWTEAFF